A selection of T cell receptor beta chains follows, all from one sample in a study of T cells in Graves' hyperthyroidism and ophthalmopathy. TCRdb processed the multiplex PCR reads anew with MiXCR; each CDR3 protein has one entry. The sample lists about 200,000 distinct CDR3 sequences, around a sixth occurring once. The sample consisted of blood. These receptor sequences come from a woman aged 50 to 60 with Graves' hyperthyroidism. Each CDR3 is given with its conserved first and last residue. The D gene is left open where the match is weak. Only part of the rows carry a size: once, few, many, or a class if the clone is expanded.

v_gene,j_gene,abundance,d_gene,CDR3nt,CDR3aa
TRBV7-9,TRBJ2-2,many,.,TGTGCCAGCAGCTTAGGACGGAGGGCCACCGGGGAGCTGTTTTTT,CASSLGRRATGELFF
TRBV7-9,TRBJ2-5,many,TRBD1,TGTGCCAGCAGCCAGGGACAGGGTTATCAAGAGACCCAGTACTTC,CASSQGQGYQETQYF
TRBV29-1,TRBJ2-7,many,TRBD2,TGCAGCGTTGACGGCGAGCGGGATGGCTACGAGCAGTACTTC,CSVDGERDGYEQYF
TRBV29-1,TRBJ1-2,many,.,TGCAGCGTTGAGATGTTTAACTATGGCTACACCTTC,CSVEMFNYGYTF
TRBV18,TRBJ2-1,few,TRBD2,TGTGCCAGCTCACCACTCCCTAGCGGGAGCGCCTACAATGAGCAGTTCTTC,CASSPLPSGSAYNEQFF
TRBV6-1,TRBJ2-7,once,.,TGTGCCAGCAGTGAAGCGAGGGGGGTTGGTGAGCAGTACTTC,CASSEARGVGEQYF
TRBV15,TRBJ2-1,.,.,TGTGCCACCAGCAGGGGGGAGAGCTCCTACAATGAGCAGTTCTTC,CATSRGESSYNEQFF
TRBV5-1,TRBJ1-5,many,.,TGCGCCAGCAGCTTGGCCGGGTATAGCAATCAGCCCCAGCATTTT,CASSLAGYSNQPQHF
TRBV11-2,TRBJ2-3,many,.,TGTGCCAGCAGCTCCTCTGGCCGGACCACAGATACGCAGTATTTT,CASSSSGRTTDTQYF
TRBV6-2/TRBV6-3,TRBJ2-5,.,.,TGTGCCAGCAGCCCCGCGGCTCAAGAGACCCAGTACTTC,CASSPAAQETQYF
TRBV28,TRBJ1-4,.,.,TGTGCCAGCGGTTGGGAAAAACTGTTTTTT,CASGWEKLFF
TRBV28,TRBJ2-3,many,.,TGTGCCAGCCCGCCCCCACTAGCCGCTAGCACAGATACGCAGTATTTT,CASPPPLAASTDTQYF
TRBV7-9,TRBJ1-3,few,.,TGTGCCAGCAGCCCCGCCGATGTGCTCTCTGGAAACACCATATATTTT,CASSPADVLSGNTIYF
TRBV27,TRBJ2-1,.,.,TGTGCCAGCAGTTACCGGGACAGGGTCGGGGCGGGAGGGCCCGGAGAGCAGTTCTTC,CASSYRDRVGAGGPGEQFF
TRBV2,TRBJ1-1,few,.,TGTGCCAGCCGCCCCCGGGGAACTGAAGCTTTCTTT,CASRPRGTEAFF
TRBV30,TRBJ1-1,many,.,TGTGCCTGGACCGGGTTGAACACTGAAGCTTTCTTT,CAWTGLNTEAFF
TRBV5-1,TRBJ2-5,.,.,TGCGCCAGCAGCTTGTCCGCTGGGAAGGAAGAGATCCAGTACTTC,CASSLSAGKEEIQYF
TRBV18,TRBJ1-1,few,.,TGTGCCAGCTCACCGTTAAGCGGAGCCACTGAAGCTTTCTTT,CASSPLSGATEAFF
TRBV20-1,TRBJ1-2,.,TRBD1,TGCAGTGCACGAGACAGGGGGGTCCATGGCTACACCTTC,CSARDRGVHGYTF
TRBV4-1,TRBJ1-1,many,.,TGCGCCAGCAGCCAGCTCGGAGGGGGGTTGAACACTGAAGCTTTCTTT,CASSQLGGGLNTEAFF
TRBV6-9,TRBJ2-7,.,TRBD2,TGTGCCAGCAGTTACCGGACTAGCGGGATTCGCGAGCAGTACTTC,CASSYRTSGIREQYF
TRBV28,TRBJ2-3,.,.,TGTGCCAGCAGTCCCGGGAGTGAATCAGATACGCAGTATTTT,CASSPGSESDTQYF
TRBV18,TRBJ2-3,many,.,TGTGCCAGCTCACCATATCAAGATACGCAGTATTTT,CASSPYQDTQYF
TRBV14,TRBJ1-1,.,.,TGTGCCAGCAGCCCACTCCTGAACACTGAAGCTTTCTTT,CASSPLLNTEAFF
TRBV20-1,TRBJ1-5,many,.,TGCAGTGCTAGGTCGAATAGCAATCAGCCCCAGCATTTT,CSARSNSNQPQHF
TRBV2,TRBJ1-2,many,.,TGTGCCACCCGACAGAATCCTTATGGCTACACCTTC,CATRQNPYGYTF
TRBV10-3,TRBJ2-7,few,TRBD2,TGTGCCATCAGTGAGACTCCACCGCTAGCGGGAGGGAGGTACGAGCAGTACTTC,CAISETPPLAGGRYEQYF
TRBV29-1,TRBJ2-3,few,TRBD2,TGCAGCGCTGGAACTAGCGGGAGCACAGATACGCAGTATTTT,CSAGTSGSTDTQYF
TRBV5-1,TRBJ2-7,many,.,TGCGCCAGCAGCTTTTCTGGGGCGTTGCCCTACGAGCAGTACTTC,CASSFSGALPYEQYF
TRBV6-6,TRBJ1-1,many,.,TGTGCCAGCAGTTCCCGCCAGGGGCGAAATCCCCTAACACACACTGAAGCTTTCTTT,CASSSRQGRNPLTHTEAFF
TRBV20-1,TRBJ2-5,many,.,TGCAGTGCTAGATTAGTTGTGGGACTGGAGACCCAGTACTTC,CSARLVVGLETQYF
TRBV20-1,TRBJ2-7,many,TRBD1,TGCAGTGCCCACAGGGGGTCCTACGAGCAGTACTTC,CSAHRGSYEQYF
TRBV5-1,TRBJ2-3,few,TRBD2,TGCGCCAGCAGCTTGGCGGGGACTAGTAGGACAGATACGCAGTATTTT,CASSLAGTSRTDTQYF
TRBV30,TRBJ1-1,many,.,TGTGCCTGGAAGCCGAGGGGGAGGAACACTGAAGCTTTCTTT,CAWKPRGRNTEAFF
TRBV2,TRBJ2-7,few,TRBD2,TGTGCCAGCAGTGAGGTGCGGGCTAGCGGAACCTACGAGCAGTACTTC,CASSEVRASGTYEQYF
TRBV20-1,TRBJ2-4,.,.,TGCAGTGCTAGAGCGTCAGGAGGAAAGGATGCCAAAAACATTCAGTACTTC,CSARASGGKDAKNIQYF
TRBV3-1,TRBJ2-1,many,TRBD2,TGTGCCAGCAGCCAACAATCCCTAGCGGGCAATGAGCAGTTCTTC,CASSQQSLAGNEQFF
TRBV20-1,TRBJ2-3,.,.,TGCAGTGCGACAAATTCGGCAACAGATACGCAGTATTTT,CSATNSATDTQYF
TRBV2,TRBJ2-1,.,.,TGTGCCAGCGAACAGGGAACCCACAATGAGCAGTTCTTC,CASEQGTHNEQFF
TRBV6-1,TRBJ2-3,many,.,TGTGCCAGCAGTGAAGCGGGAAAAGGGATCACAGATACGCAGTATTTT,CASSEAGKGITDTQYF
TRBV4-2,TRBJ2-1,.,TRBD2,TGTGCCAGCAGTCCTCTAGCGGGGAAAGTATACAATGAGCAGTTCTTC,CASSPLAGKVYNEQFF
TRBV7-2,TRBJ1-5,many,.,TGTGCCAGCAGCCCCTTTGATGGGATACGGCCCCAGCATTTT,CASSPFDGIRPQHF
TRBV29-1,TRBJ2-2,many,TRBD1,TGCAGCGTAGGGGACAGGGGGCAGGTTGGCACCGGGGAGCTGTTTTTT,CSVGDRGQVGTGELFF
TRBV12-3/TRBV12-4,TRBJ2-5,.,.,TGTGCCAGCAGTCCCGCCTCGACAGTCCAAGAGACCCAGCACTTC,CASSPASTVQETQHF
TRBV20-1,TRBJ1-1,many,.,TGCAGTGCTAGTAGTCTTGGAAACACTGAAGCTTTCTTT,CSASSLGNTEAFF
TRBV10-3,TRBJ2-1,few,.,TGTGCCATCAGTATGGGAAGTCGCTCCTACAATGAGCAGTTCTTC,CAISMGSRSYNEQFF
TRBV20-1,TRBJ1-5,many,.,TGCAGTGCCAGACAACAGGTTGGTAGCGATCAGCCCCAGCATTTT,CSARQQVGSDQPQHF
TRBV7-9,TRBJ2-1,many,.,TGTGCCAGCAGCTTTATACTGCGAGGTGAGCAGTTCTTC,CASSFILRGEQFF
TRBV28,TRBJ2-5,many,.,TGTGCCAGCAGTCCACCAGCTGGGAATCGGGAGACCCAGTACTTC,CASSPPAGNRETQYF
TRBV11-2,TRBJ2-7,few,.,TGTGCCAGCAGCGTCCCCTACGAGCAGTACTTC,CASSVPYEQYF
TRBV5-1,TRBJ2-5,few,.,TGCGCCAGCAGTACTAGCAGCCAAGAGACCCAGTACTTC,CASSTSSQETQYF
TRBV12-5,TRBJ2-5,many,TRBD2,TGTGCTAGTGGTCGTACTTGGACTAGCGGGGGAGGACAAGAGACCCAGTACTTC,CASGRTWTSGGGQETQYF
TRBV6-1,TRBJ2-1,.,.,TGTGCCAGCAGTTTGACCCAATCCTGGGATGAGCAGTTCTTC,CASSLTQSWDEQFF
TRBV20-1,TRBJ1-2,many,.,TGCAGTGCCAGACGGGACGAGGGCTATGGCTACACCTTC,CSARRDEGYGYTF
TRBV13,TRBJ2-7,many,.,TGTGCCAGCAGCTTATACGTCGGATCCTACGAGCAGTACTTC,CASSLYVGSYEQYF
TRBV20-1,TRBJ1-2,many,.,TGCAGTGCTAGGGCGGAGGGCCACACCTTC,CSARAEGHTF
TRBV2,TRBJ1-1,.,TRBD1,TGTGCCAGCAGTGAGTTGGGACAGGGGTTTGCGAACACTGAAGCTTTCTTT,CASSELGQGFANTEAFF
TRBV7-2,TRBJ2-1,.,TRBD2,TGTGCCAGCAGCTTAGCGGGGACTAGCGGGCAAGGCGAGCAGTTCTTC,CASSLAGTSGQGEQFF
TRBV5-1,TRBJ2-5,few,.,TGCGCCAGCGGGGACATGCAAGAGACCCAGTACTTC,CASGDMQETQYF
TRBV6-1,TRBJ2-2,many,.,TGTGCCAGCAGTTCAGGACAGCACACCGGGGAGCTGTTTTTT,CASSSGQHTGELFF